This is a list of T cell receptor beta chains from one sample in a study. Each CDR3 protein gets one entry after TCRdb re-called the 5' RACE reads with MiXCR. Counted here are about 55,000 distinct CDR3 sequences, 15% to 20% occurring once; the ten biggest clones make up under 3%. Material: naive CD4+ T cells sorted from blood. All receptors come from a female donor with breast cancer. Each CDR3 is given with its conserved first and last residue. The D gene is left open where the match is weak. The size field is filled for only some rows; it gives once, few, many or a size class.

size	V	length	D	J	CDR3	DNA
many	TRBV6-2/TRBV6-3	13	TRBD1	TRBJ2-3	CASRRDRTDTQYF	TGTGCCAGTCGGCGGGACAGGACAGATACGCAGTATTTT
few	TRBV5-1	15	.	TRBJ2-2	CASSAGPLNTGELFF	TGCGCCAGCAGCGCGGGACCACTGAACACCGGGGAGCTGTTTTTT
many	TRBV12-3/TRBV12-4	13	TRBD1	TRBJ1-1	CASSRDSRAEAFF	TGTGCCAGCAGCCGGGACAGTCGGGCTGAAGCTTTCTTT
.	TRBV6-5	15	TRBD2	TRBJ2-1	CASALAGKLEDGQFF	TGTGCCAGCGCCCTAGCGGGAAAACTAGAGGATGGGCAGTTCTTC
.	TRBV6-5	13	TRBD2	TRBJ2-1	CASTQREFDEQFF	TGTGCCAGCACCCAGCGGGAGTTCGATGAGCAGTTCTTC
.	TRBV12-3/TRBV12-4	15	.	TRBJ2-3	CASSFPSRTPDTQYF	TGTGCCAGCAGTTTCCCAAGTAGGACCCCAGATACGCAGTATTTT
few	TRBV5-8	13	.	TRBJ2-7	CASKRQAIHEQYF	TGTGCCAGCAAACGGCAGGCGATCCACGAGCAGTACTTC
few	TRBV15	16	.	TRBJ2-7	CATSRESPGIPYEQYF	TGTGCCACCAGCAGAGAAAGCCCAGGGATCCCCTACGAGCAGTACTTC
.	TRBV30	13	.	TRBJ1-2	CAWRRRGFYGYTF	TGTGCCTGGAGAAGACGAGGGTTTTATGGCTACACCTTC
many	TRBV6-6	12	TRBD1	TRBJ1-5	CASRTGGQPQHF	TGTGCCAGCAGAACAGGGGGACAGCCCCAGCATTTT
.	TRBV7-9	18	TRBD2	TRBJ2-6	CASSSTSGTGSGANVLTF	TGTGCCAGCAGCAGCACTAGCGGGACTGGTTCTGGGGCCAACGTCCTGACTTTC
.	TRBV6-2/TRBV6-3	14	TRBD1	TRBJ1-1	CASTVQGARPEAFF	TGTGCCAGCACGGTGCAGGGGGCGCGACCTGAAGCTTTCTTT
many	TRBV7-3	15	TRBD2	TRBJ2-1	CASSQTGTRVNEQFF	TGTGCCAGCAGCCAAACCGGGACTAGGGTCAATGAGCAGTTCTTC
many	TRBV5-6	17	.	TRBJ2-6	CASSLEKAGSGANVLTF	TGTGCCAGCAGCTTGGAAAAAGCCGGGTCTGGGGCCAACGTCCTGACTTTC
.	TRBV5-1	21	TRBD2	TRBJ2-1	CASSLHFRRLAGGSSYNEQFF	TGCGCCAGCAGCTTGCACTTCCGGCGGCTAGCGGGAGGGAGCTCCTACAATGAGCAGTTCTTC
.	TRBV12-3/TRBV12-4	14	.	TRBJ1-4	CASSYTAANEKLFF	TGTGCCAGCAGCTACACGGCCGCGAATGAAAAACTGTTTTTT
few	TRBV7-6	15	TRBD1	TRBJ2-1	CASSRTGQRVNEQFF	TGTGCCAGCAGCCGTACGGGACAGCGAGTCAATGAGCAGTTCTTC
few	TRBV12-3/TRBV12-4	15	TRBD1	TRBJ2-2	CASKPGTGDTGELFF	TGTGCCAGCAAGCCGGGGACAGGGGACACCGGGGAGCTGTTTTTT
many	TRBV15	15	.	TRBJ2-7	CATSPGGSVSYEQYF	TGTGCCACCAGCCCGGGCGGTTCGGTCTCCTACGAGCAGTACTTC
many	TRBV4-3	14	.	TRBJ1-4	CASSQGADNEKLFF	TGCGCCAGCAGCCAAGGGGCCGATAATGAAAAACTGTTTTTT
.	TRBV18	15	.	TRBJ1-5	CASSLSRVLNQPQHF	TGTGCCAGCTCACTCTCCCGGGTCTTAAATCAGCCCCAGCATTTT
.	TRBV20-1	16	.	TRBJ1-1	CSAVDHLGKMNTEAFF	TGCAGTGCTGTCGATCATCTCGGGAAAATGAACACTGAAGCTTTCTTT
.	TRBV5-1	14	.	TRBJ1-1	CASSAGPVNTEAFF	TGCGCCAGCAGCGCGGGACCGGTGAACACTGAAGCTTTCTTT
many	TRBV6-1	14	.	TRBJ2-1	CASPGVNNYNEQFF	TGTGCCAGCCCCGGGGTTAATAACTACAATGAGCAGTTCTTC
.	TRBV20-1	14	.	TRBJ1-2	CSATRRGMDYGYTF	TGCAGTGCCACTCGCAGGGGAATGGACTATGGCTACACCTTC
few	TRBV27	15	.	TRBJ2-3	CASSLSGVSTDTQYF	TGTGCCAGCAGTTTATCGGGGGTGAGCACAGATACGCAGTATTTT
few	TRBV20-1	12	.	TRBJ2-3	CSAAPKTDTQYF	TGCAGTGCCGCCCCTAAAACAGATACGCAGTATTTT
many	TRBV5-1	14	TRBD1	TRBJ2-7	CASSIPGQGSEQYF	TGCGCCAGCAGCATCCCGGGACAGGGCTCCGAGCAGTACTTC
.	TRBV24-1	13	.	TRBJ2-3	CATRGGSTDTQYF	TGTGCCACCAGGGGCGGGAGCACAGATACGCAGTATTTT
few	TRBV4-1	14	.	TRBJ1-5	CASSQTLLLEPQHF	TGCGCCAGCAGCCAGACCCTCCTTTTGGAGCCCCAGCATTTT
.	TRBV7-9	13	.	TRBJ2-3	CASSSLVGLRQYF	TGTGCCAGCAGCTCCCTAGTGGGGTTGAGGCAGTATTTT
medium-sized	TRBV5-6	14	TRBD1	TRBJ2-7	CASSSQGASYEQYF	TGTGCCAGCAGCTCCCAGGGGGCATCCTACGAGCAGTACTTC
few	TRBV19	18	TRBD1	TRBJ1-2	CASSRLGTGSLSGYGYTF	TGTGCCAGTAGTAGGTTGGGGACAGGGTCCCTGTCGGGCTATGGCTACACCTTC
.	TRBV7-9	13	.	TRBJ2-3	CASSLATGDTQYF	TGTGCCAGCAGCTTAGCCACTGGTGATACGCAGTATTTT
many	TRBV20-1	20	TRBD2	TRBJ2-1	CSARDPGGSGRALSYNEQFF	TGCAGTGCTAGAGATCCGGGGGGCAGCGGGAGGGCCTTGTCCTACAATGAGCAGTTCTTC
few	TRBV30	12	TRBD1	TRBJ1-2	CACLTGGGGYTF	TGTGCCTGCTTGACAGGGGGCGGAGGCTACACCTTC
.	TRBV6-5	11	.	TRBJ2-3	CASRKGDTQYF	TGTGCCAGCAGGAAGGGAGATACGCAGTATTTT
.	TRBV7-9	14	TRBD2	TRBJ2-2	CASRLGLAAGELFF	TGTGCCAGCCGGTTGGGACTAGCGGCCGGGGAGCTGTTTTTT
.	TRBV6-5	15	TRBD1	TRBJ2-7	CASSPRTGRGYEQYF	TGTGCCAGCAGTCCTCGGACAGGAAGGGGCTACGAGCAGTACTTC
.	TRBV7-9	16	TRBD2	TRBJ2-1	CASSLGSGGQLHEQFF	TGTGCCAGCAGCTTAGGAAGCGGGGGTCAACTGCATGAGCAGTTCTTC
.	TRBV20-1	14	TRBD2	TRBJ2-5	CSAIGRRKRETQYF	TGCAGTGCTATCGGGAGGCGCAAAAGGGAGACCCAGTACTTC
few	TRBV7-2	15	.	TRBJ2-7	CASSLVRGALLEQYF	TGTGCCAGCAGCTTAGTCCGGGGGGCACTATTAGAGCAGTACTTC
medium-sized	TRBV12-3/TRBV12-4	15	TRBD1	TRBJ2-7	CASSRPGQGYPEQYF	TGTGCCAGCAGTCGTCCGGGACAGGGGTATCCCGAGCAGTACTTC
few	TRBV5-1	13	.	TRBJ2-3	CASSTGSTDTQYF	TGCGCCAGCAGTACAGGGAGCACAGATACGCAGTATTTT
many	TRBV10-3	13	TRBD1	TRBJ1-4	CAIRGQGDEKLFF	TGTGCCATCAGGGGACAGGGCGATGAAAAACTGTTTTTT
many	TRBV5-1	12	.	TRBJ2-7	CASSDRTYEQYF	TGCGCCAGCAGCGACAGAACCTACGAGCAGTACTTC
.	TRBV6-2/TRBV6-3	14	.	TRBJ2-7	CASIRSGPLYEQYF	TGTGCCAGCATTAGGAGCGGGCCTCTGTACGAGCAGTACTTC
many	TRBV7-2	16	TRBD2	TRBJ2-3	CASSSRTSGSTDTQYF	TGTGCCAGCAGCTCAAGGACTAGCGGGTCAACAGATACGCAGTATTTT
many	TRBV12-3/TRBV12-4	11	.	TRBJ2-5	CASSRSETQYF	TGTGCCAGCAGTCGGTCCGAGACCCAGTACTTC
.	TRBV18	12	.	TRBJ2-3	CASSPYTDTQYF	TGTGCCAGCTCGCCCTACACAGATACGCAGTATTTT
few	TRBV2	14	.	TRBJ2-2	CAGRTGIRTGELFF	TGTGCCGGGCGAACAGGGATCCGCACCGGGGAGCTGTTTTTT
many	TRBV7-6	13	.	TRBJ1-2	CASSQRGRYGYTF	TGTGCCAGCAGCCAAAGGGGCCGCTATGGCTACACCTTC